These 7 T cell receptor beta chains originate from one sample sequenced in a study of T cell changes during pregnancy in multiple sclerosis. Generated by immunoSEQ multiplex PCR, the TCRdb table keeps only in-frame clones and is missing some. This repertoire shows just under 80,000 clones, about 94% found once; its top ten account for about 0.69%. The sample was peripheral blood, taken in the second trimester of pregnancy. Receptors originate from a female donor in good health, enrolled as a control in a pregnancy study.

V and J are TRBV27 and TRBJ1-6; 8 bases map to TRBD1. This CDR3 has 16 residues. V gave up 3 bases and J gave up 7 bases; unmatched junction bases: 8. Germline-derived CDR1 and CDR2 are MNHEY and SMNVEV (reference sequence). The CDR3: CASSFRTGLKNSPLHF. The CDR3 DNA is TGTGCCAGCAGTTTCCGGACAGGGTTGAAAAATTCACCCCTCCACTTT.

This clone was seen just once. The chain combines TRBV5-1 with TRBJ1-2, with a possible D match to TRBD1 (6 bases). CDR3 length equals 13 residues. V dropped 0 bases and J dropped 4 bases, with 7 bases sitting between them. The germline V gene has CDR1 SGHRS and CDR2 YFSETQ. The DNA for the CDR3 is TGCGCCAGCAGCTTGGGACAGGTCTATGGCTACACCTTC. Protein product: CASSLGQVYGYTF.

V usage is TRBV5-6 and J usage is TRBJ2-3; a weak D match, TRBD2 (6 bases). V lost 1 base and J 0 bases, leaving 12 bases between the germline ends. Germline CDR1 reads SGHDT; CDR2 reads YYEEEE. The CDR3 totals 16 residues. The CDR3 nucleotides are TGTGCCAGCAGCTTGCCTCGGGGGAATAGCACAGATACGCAGTATTTT. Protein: CASSLPRGNSTDTQYF.

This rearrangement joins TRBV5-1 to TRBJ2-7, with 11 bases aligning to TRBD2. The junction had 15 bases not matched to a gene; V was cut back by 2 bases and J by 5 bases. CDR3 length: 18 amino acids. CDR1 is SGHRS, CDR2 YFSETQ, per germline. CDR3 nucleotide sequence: TGCGCCAGCAGCTTAGCCCTGACTAGCGGGGTCCTAGTGGACGAGCAGTACTTC. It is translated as CASSLALTSGVLVDEQYF.

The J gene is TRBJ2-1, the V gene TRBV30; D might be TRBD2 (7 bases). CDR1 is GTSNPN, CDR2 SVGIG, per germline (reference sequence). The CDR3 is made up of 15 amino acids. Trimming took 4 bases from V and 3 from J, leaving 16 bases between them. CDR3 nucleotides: TGTGCCTGGACCGGGGGGCTAGCGAACTACAATGAGCAGTTCTTC. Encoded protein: CAWTGGLANYNEQFF.

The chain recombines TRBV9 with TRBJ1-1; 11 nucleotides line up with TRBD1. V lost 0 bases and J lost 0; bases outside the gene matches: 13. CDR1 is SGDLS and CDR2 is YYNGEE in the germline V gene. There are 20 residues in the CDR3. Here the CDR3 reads CASSVGIGQGALLVNTEAFF. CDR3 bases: TGTGCCAGCAGCGTAGGAATAGGACAGGGGGCCTTGCTAGTGAACACTGAAGCTTTCTTT. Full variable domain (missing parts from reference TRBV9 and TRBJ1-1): DSGVTQTPKHLITATGQRVTLRCSPRSGDLSVYWYQQSLDQGLQFLIQYYNGEERAKGNILERFSAQQFPDLHSELNLSSLELGDSALYFCASSVGIGQGALLVNTEAFFGQGTRLTVV.

The DNA of the CDR3 is TGTGCCATCAGTGAATATTCTAGCGGGGACTCAGATACGCAGTATTTT. Translating gives CAISEYSSGDSDTQYF. The chain employs TRBV10-3 and TRBJ2-3; 9 bases are shared with TRBD2. Trimming at V came to 3 bases and at J to 4 bases, leaving 8 bases not matched to a gene. Germline-derived CDR1 and CDR2 are ENHRY and SYGVKD. This CDR3 is 16 amino acids long.